This T cell receptor beta chain comes out of a study of neurological immune-mediated disorders. Study-wide findings and caveats: HTLV-1-associated myelopathy had the most TCR clonal expansion, while multiple sclerosis had the least, a level that fell below healthy controls.

This clonotype appeared many times. Its antigen remains unidentified. The cDNA was synthesized by 5'RACE incorporating 10-nucleotide random UMIs. TCRdb used MiXCR to reprocess the 5' RACE reads, holding one entry per CDR3 protein. The sample lists around 30,000 distinct CDR3 sequences, about 4% occurring once. Trimming cost V 8 bases and J 5 bases, with 12 bases left between them. The CDR3 is 13 residues long. Germline V gives CDR1 SNHLY, CDR2 FYNNEI. This clonotype originated in a woman in her thirties or forties in good health. The rearrangement links TRBV2 to TRBJ2-2; unclear D gene. Sequenced sample: CD4+ T cells from blood. In nucleotides, the CDR3 is TGTGCCAGCGGCCTACGCCCGACCGGGGAGCTGTTTTTT. It encodes CASGLRPTGELFF.